The TCR beta chain under discussion was sequenced for a study of blood T cell repertoires in COVID-19. All enrollees were about 18 to 90 years old and from around 25 US areas. The method was immunoSEQ multiplex PCR; TCRdb's version includes in-frame clones alone and lacks a portion of them. This repertoire shows about 440,000 clones, less than 95% found once; its top ten account for 0.55% to 0.75%. Germline V lookup: CDR1 SGHNT, CDR2 YYREEE (reference sequence). V lost 5 bases, J lost 4 bases, and 11 bases stayed unmatched. The CDR3 sequence is 15 residues long. The chain couples TRBV5-4 to TRBJ1-1; the match to TRBD1 covers 7 bases. This clonotype was sampled from a man between 18 and 35 years old who had recovered from COVID-19. Sequencing was done on a sample of PBMCs or T cells enriched from blood (not recorded which). The CDR3 protein is CASRRDSQMGTEAFF. CDR3 in DNA: TGTGCCAGCAGGAGGGACAGCCAAATGGGCACTGAAGCTTTCTTT.